Listed below are T cell receptor beta chains from one sample, sequenced in a study of technical replicates of blood from a handful of donors. Assay used: immunoSEQ multiplex PCR; TCRdb lists only in-frame clones, some missing. The data hold roughly 59,000 clones, with around 88% observed a single time. The specimen sequenced was PBMCs. These receptors were obtained from a human donor in good health. Some clones in this sample may be carry-over from other donors' samples. Both conserved end residues are part of each CDR3. The D gene is left open where the match is weak. Part of the rows lack a size; the others show once, few, many or a class for expanded clones.

abundance,len,v_gene,j_gene,d_gene,CDR3nt,CDR3aa
.,15,TRBV7-2,TRBJ2-5,.,TGTGCCAGCAGCTCCCAAAAAACGGTCGGGGAGACCCAGTACTTC,CASSSQKTVGETQYF
.,14,TRBV19,TRBJ1-1,TRBD1,TGTGCCAGTAGTCCCAGGGGGGCCGTGTCTGAAGCTTTCTTT,CASSPRGAVSEAFF
.,12,TRBV6-6,TRBJ1-2,.,TGTGCCAGCAGCCCTAACAGGGATGGCTACACCTTC,CASSPNRDGYTF
.,17,TRBV5-6,TRBJ2-7,.,TGTGCCAGCAGCTTGTTTTATGGGCTTACGTTGAACTACGAGCAGTACTTC,CASSLFYGLTLNYEQYF
.,17,TRBV7-2,TRBJ1-4,TRBD1,TGTGCCAGCAGCTTATCTCGGGGCAGGGGGACTAATGAAAAACTGTTTTTT,CASSLSRGRGTNEKLFF
.,14,TRBV7-6,TRBJ1-3,.,TGTGCCAGCAGCCTGGGGGGGGCCGGAAACACCATATATTTT,CASSLGGAGNTIYF
few,14,TRBV2,TRBJ2-3,TRBD1,TGTGCCAGCTCCGAGACAGGGTGGGGGGATACGCAGTATTTT,CASSETGWGDTQYF
.,15,TRBV5-6,TRBJ1-1,.,TGTGCCAGCAGCTTAATTGGGGGGTGGCGCACTGAAGCTTTCTTT,CASSLIGGWRTEAFF
.,14,TRBV11-2,TRBJ1-3,.,TGTGCCAGCAGACAAGGACAGTCTGGAAACACCATATATTTT,CASRQGQSGNTIYF
.,19,TRBV11-2,TRBJ2-3,.,TGTGCCAGCAGCTACGCCGCGACGACCCGAATGAGATCCACGGGTACGCAGTATTTT,CASSYAATTRMRSTGTQYF
.,14,TRBV2,TRBJ2-3,.,TGTGCCAGCAGTGAATCGCTAGCGACAGATACGCAGTATTTT,CASSESLATDTQYF
.,15,TRBV15,TRBJ2-7,.,TGTGCCACCAGCAGAGATTATGGGACACAAGGCGAGCAGTACTTC,CATSRDYGTQGEQYF
.,16,TRBV11-3,TRBJ2-3,TRBD2,TGTGCCAGCAGCTTAGGAGGCGGGGGATACACAGATACGCAGTATTTT,CASSLGGGGYTDTQYF
.,13,TRBV5-4,TRBJ1-1,.,TGTGCCAGCAGCCCCGTGAGGAACACTGAAGCTTTCTTT,CASSPVRNTEAFF
.,18,TRBV19,TRBJ2-3,TRBD2,TGTGCCCCAGTGTTGATAGCGGGAGGGTCTCGATGCACAGATACGCAGTATTTT,CAPVLIAGGSRCTDTQYF
.,12,TRBV5-4,TRBJ1-4,.,TGTGCCAGCAGCGAAGGAGGGGAAAAACTGTTTTTT,CASSEGGEKLFF
.,11,TRBV20-1,TRBJ1-5,.,TGCAGTGCTAGACCGCGCGAGCCCCAGCATTTT,CSARPREPQHF
.,14,TRBV27,TRBJ2-1,TRBD2,TGTGCCAGCTGGGAGGCTAGCGGGAGGGGTGAGCAGTTCTTC,CASWEASGRGEQFF
.,14,TRBV30,TRBJ1-4,.,TGTGCCTGGAGTTTGGGAGCAACTAATGAAAAACTGTTTTTT,CAWSLGATNEKLFF
.,15,TRBV18,TRBJ2-1,TRBD2,TGTGCCAGCTCACCACGGCCCGCGGGAGACAATGAGCAGTTCTTC,CASSPRPAGDNEQFF
.,15,TRBV7-3,TRBJ1-3,TRBD1,TGTGCCAGCAGCGCTACAGGGGCCTCTGGAAACACCATATATTTT,CASSATGASGNTIYF
.,16,TRBV6-4,TRBJ2-1,TRBD2,TGTGCCAGCAGTGATTCGGGACTAGCTTCCTACAATGAGCAGTTCTTC,CASSDSGLASYNEQFF
once,13,TRBV4-3,TRBJ2-7,.,TGCGCCAGCAGCCAAGACCTCTCCTACGAGCAGTACTTC,CASSQDLSYEQYF
.,16,TRBV6-5,TRBJ1-5,TRBD1,TGTGCCAGCAGTTCGGGACAGCCCTATAGCAATCAGCCCCAGCATTTT,CASSSGQPYSNQPQHF
.,14,TRBV27,TRBJ1-1,TRBD1,TGTGCCAGCAGCTCAGGGGGCTCGGGCACTGAAGCTTTCTTT,CASSSGGSGTEAFF
.,14,TRBV18,TRBJ2-7,TRBD1,TGTGCCAGCTCACCCGGAGACAGGGGTTACGAGCAGTACTTC,CASSPGDRGYEQYF
.,12,TRBV10-3,TRBJ2-7,.,TGTGCCATCGGAACAGAACCCTACGAGCAGTACTTC,CAIGTEPYEQYF
.,13,TRBV5-1,TRBJ1-2,.,TGCGCCAGCAGCTTTGGCAGTAACTATGGCTACACCTTC,CASSFGSNYGYTF
medium-sized,17,TRBV7-9,TRBJ2-5,TRBD2,TGTGCCAGCAGCTTGCCCGTGGGGCGGGGGGCCCAAGAGACCCAGTACTTC,CASSLPVGRGAQETQYF
.,12,TRBV7-2,TRBJ1-1,.,TGTGCCAGCAGTGATCCGGGACAAGAAGCTTTCTTT,CASSDPGQEAFF
once,16,TRBV4-2,TRBJ2-1,TRBD2,TGTGCCAGCAGCCAAAATAGCGGGGGGTCATACAATGAGCAGTTCTTC,CASSQNSGGSYNEQFF
once,16,TRBV10-3,TRBJ2-7,.,TGTGCCATCAGTGAGTCCCCGGGGAAGAGCTCCTACGAGCAGTACTTC,CAISESPGKSSYEQYF
.,14,TRBV2,TRBJ2-7,TRBD1,TGTGCCAGCAGTCCACGGACAGGGGTCTACGAGCAGTACTTC,CASSPRTGVYEQYF
.,12,TRBV6-1,TRBJ1-1,TRBD1,TGTGCCAGCACCCTGGGACAGCTTGAAGCTTTCTTT,CASTLGQLEAFF
once,13,TRBV7-9,TRBJ2-5,.,TGTGCCAGCAGCTTCGGGGTACGGGAGACCCAGTACTTC,CASSFGVRETQYF
.,15,TRBV9,TRBJ2-3,TRBD2,TGTGCCAGCAGCGTCCTAGCGGGAGGGGTGGATACGCAGTATTTT,CASSVLAGGVDTQYF
.,15,TRBV2,TRBJ2-7,TRBD2,TGTGCCAGCAGGGTCTTGGGGACTAGCGGGGCCGAGCAGTACTTC,CASRVLGTSGAEQYF
.,15,TRBV6-6,TRBJ1-2,TRBD1,TGTGCCAGCAGCCCCGGACAGGGGCTGAGCTATGGCTACACCTTC,CASSPGQGLSYGYTF